The text below deals with one T cell receptor (beta chain). Its specificity is unknown. This specimen comes from a study of vaccination effects on CD4 cells after COVID-19. On the study more broadly: Every participant took two doses of the BNT162b2 or mRNA-1273 vaccine.

The V and J ends lost 0 bases and 4 bases, in that order; junction bases with no gene match: 2. The CDR3 loop spans 15 amino acids. CDR1 and CDR2 (germline): SGHKS, YYEKEE (reference sequence). The data were produced by immunoSEQ multiplex PCR, yet TCRdb's version contains in-frame clones alone and is incomplete. The sample lists about 41,000 clones, 70% to 85% occurring once. ViraFEST expansion of antigen-specific CD4+ T cells with viral peptide pools preceded sequencing. Following a 10-day culture, CD4+ T cells were purified. Among the vaccine recipients, none had a prior SARS-CoV-2 infection, and nucleocapsid antibodies were negative. General observations from the study: Marked clonal contraction of both clone types appeared late after vaccination.

The input for sequencing was CD4+ T cells from PBMCs cultured with HCoV-NL63 spike peptides, taken before COVID-19 vaccination. The V gene is TRBV5-5, the J gene TRBJ2-2; TRBD1 agrees at 8 bases. The receptor was derived from a human donor who received a COVID-19 vaccine. The CDR3 nucleotides are TGTGCCAGCAGCTTGGTGCAGGGGGCCACCGGGGAGCTGTTTTTT. Amino acid sequence: CASSLVQGATGELFF.